This T cell receptor beta chain was recovered during a study of cytomegalovirus exposure and HLA in healthy donors. Findings and limits, study-wide: Whilst most TCR sequences proved rare, a subset of public TCRs occurred across many donors.

Repertoires were generated with immunoSEQ multiplex PCR, while TCRdb's copy carries only in-frame clones and drops some. The table has approximately 180,000 clones, about 86% seen once; the top ten hold 1.4%. About this clone itself: Its specificity is not known.

J gave up 15 bases and V 1 base, and 6 bases lay outside the gene matches. Germline CDR1 is SGHNT and CDR2 is YYREEE (reference sequence). The CDR3 has 12 residues. The chain uses TRBV5-4 and TRBJ1-4; TRBD1 matches 7 bases. Sequenced material: PBMCs. This receptor was taken from a woman aged 25-40 years in good health and CMV-seronegative. In DNA form, the CDR3 reads TGTGCCAGCAGCTTGCCCGGACAGGTTTTGTTTTTT. It is translated as CASSLPGQVLFF.